This TCR beta chain was observed in a study of blood T cell repertoires in COVID-19. About the research overall: Acute-phase and convalescent COVID-19 samples originated in the United States, Italy and Spain. T cells, B-cell-depleted T cells, or PBMCs supplied cDNA or gDNA.

Trimming cost V 2 bases and J 6 bases; bases outside gene matches: 13. Germline assignment: CDR1 MGHRA and CDR2 YSYEKL. The CDR3 runs 16 residues. The assay was immunoSEQ multiplex PCR, and TCRdb's table has in-frame clones only and misses some. The data contain over 200,000 clones, approximately 81% of them singletons. This clone was counted between two and nine times. Recruitment covered about 25 US areas and drew participants whose ages spanned roughly 18 to 90 years. Participants were placed into cohorts based on the clinical history they reported. The TCR comes from a woman between 50 and 59 years old with acute COVID-19. The chain uses TRBV4-1 and TRBJ2-7, with 7 positions matching TRBD2. Sample: PBMCs or T cells enriched from blood (not recorded which). The CDR3 region has the DNA TGCGCCAGCAGCCAAACCCCGCCCGCGGGAGTTTTCGAGCAGTACTTC. Translation: CASSQTPPAGVFEQYF.